This TCR beta chain was documented in a study of blood T cells in healthy people across ages. The authors drew 7.5 to 10 milliliters of peripheral blood from each donor. Study-wide points: Age advanced and TCR beta diversity per million T cells fell, roughly linearly.

Germline trimming cut 7 bases from V and 9 bases from J; bases unmatched to any gene: 6. The CDR3 contains 12 residues. Germline CDR1 MDHEN, CDR2 SYDVKM. Next came a second PCR, run for about 6 to 11 cycles, which used a sample-barcoded 5' primer along with a J-beta primer mix. One entry per CDR3 protein, called by TCRdb with MiXCR from the 5' RACE reads. Of 380,000 or so distinct CDR3 sequences listed, about 55% are singletons. Comment on this clonotype: As yet, its antigen is unknown.

Sequencing used blood. The chain is built from TRBV28 and TRBJ2-1, with 7 bases identical to TRBD1. This sequence was found in a man between 60 and 75 years old in good health. The CDR3 loop is CASIMTGSEQFF. Here the CDR3 DNA reads TGTGCCAGCATCATGACAGGGAGTGAGCAGTTCTTC.